This T cell receptor beta chain came from a study of blood T cell repertoires in COVID-19. Study overall: Whether acute or convalescent, the COVID-19 samples came from the United States, Italy and Spain. Sample material is recorded as cDNA or gDNA derived from T cells, B-cell-depleted T cells, or PBMCs.

Authors' data handling: Estimated nucleated cell counts came from reference gene primer amplification. Method: immunoSEQ multiplex PCR; TCRdb's copy keeps in-frame clones and lacks some. The V and J calls and the clone size are those of that table, but D and trimming were determined from the DNA. The table records about 170,000 clones, around four fifths of them present only once. Patients at the Seattle site were enrolled during active infection and followed longitudinally. Looked up from germline, CDR1 is SGHDN and CDR2 is FVKESK. V shed 3 bases and J 4 bases; nucleotides not matched to a gene: 10. The CDR3 is 18 amino acids.

The origin of this receptor is a woman older than 75 with COVID-19, enrolled during active disease. Sample: peripheral blood. The V call is TRBV14, the J call TRBJ1-6; TRBD1 agrees at 9 bases. CDR3 amino acids: CASSQLPGQGSYNSPLHF. In DNA form, the CDR3 reads TGTGCCAGCAGCCAGCTTCCGGGACAGGGTTCTTATAATTCACCCCTCCACTTT.